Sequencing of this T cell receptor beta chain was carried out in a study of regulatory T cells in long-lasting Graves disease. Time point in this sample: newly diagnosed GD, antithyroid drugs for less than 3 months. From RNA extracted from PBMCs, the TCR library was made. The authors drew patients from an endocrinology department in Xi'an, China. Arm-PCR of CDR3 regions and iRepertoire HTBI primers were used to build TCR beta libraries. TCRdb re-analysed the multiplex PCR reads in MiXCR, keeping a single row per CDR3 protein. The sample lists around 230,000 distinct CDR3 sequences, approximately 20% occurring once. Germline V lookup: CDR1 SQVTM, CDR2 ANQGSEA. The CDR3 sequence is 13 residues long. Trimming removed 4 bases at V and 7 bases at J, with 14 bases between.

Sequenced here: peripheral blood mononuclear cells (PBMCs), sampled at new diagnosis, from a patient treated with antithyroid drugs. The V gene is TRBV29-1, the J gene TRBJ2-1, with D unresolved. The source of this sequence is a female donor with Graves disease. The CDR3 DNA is TGCAGCGTTGGGAGCGTCGTTGGGAATGAGCAGTTCTTC. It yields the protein CSVGSVVGNEQFF.